This T cell receptor (beta chain) was captured in a study of shared clonotypes between healthy human individuals (dated by TCRdb to about 2020). About the full investigation: The cohort comprised two women and a few men aged 18 to 49 years. Per donor, three plates each were used for CD4 naive and CD4 memory, two for CD8 naive, and one for CD8 memory. To estimate repertoire size and how much clonotype sharing occurs between individuals, the study deeply sequenced the blood TCR repertoires of about five healthy adults. Different laboratories and diverse techniques were used to prepare libraries and sequence TCR repertoires, to increase sequencing depth and limit assay-specific biases. Leukapheresis yielded between about 0.85 and 10 billion PBMCs per donor.

Compared with germline, V lacks 3 bases and J lacks 5 bases; bases without a gene match: 5. From the cysteine through the phenylalanine, the CDR3 covers 14 amino acids. Left in the record is the CDR3 DNA by itself, 42 bases read in frame from the first base. The germline V gene encodes CDR1 MGHRA and CDR2 YSYEKL. This clone was picked up one time. The target of this receptor is not known. Base qualities were left out, and no much larger clone turns up one base away. General conclusions and limits of the study: Because the study included a small number of donors, the genetic and exposure-history diversity represented was limited. Compared with non-shared clonotypes, the clonotypes found in all four sorted-subset donors had higher generation probabilities. Pairwise subsampling led to the expectation that sequencing depth would affect the degree of clonotype sharing among donors. Sampling was limited to blood, and TCR repertoires in tissue likely differ from TCR repertoires in blood. Larger estimated clonotype richness was generally found for naive subsets than for memory subsets. Rarefaction of sorted-subset datasets indicated incomplete sequencing despite the large sequencing depth. Sharing across several donors was observed for roughly 5% of naive CD4, about 3.2% of naive CD8, roughly 2.4% of memory CD4, and roughly 0.4% of memory CD8 clonotypes.

Using the deep immunoSEQ assay, multiplex PCR amplified TCR CDR3 regions from genomic DNA. Extracted genomic DNA from each cell subset was spread evenly across all wells of several immunoSEQ 96-well plates, with each plate serving as a replicate. For sorted subsets, 150 to 250 ng of genomic DNA, equivalent to roughly 33,000 T cell genomes, went into each replicate PCR. The purified libraries were quantified using a Qubit 3.0 fluorometer, sized with a Bioanalyzer 2100, and then quantified again using the KAPA Library Quantification kit. A separate single-read 150-cycle Illumina NextSeq 550 flow cell was used to sequence each immunoSEQ 96-well plate. As for the original processing: Because the immunoSEQ output included only junctional sequences and no quality scores, the filtering could not be the same as the filtering used for full-length reads. Sequences were annotated with PyIR, a Python wrapper for IgBLAST v1.9, and V/J genes and CDR3 were assigned using IMGT germline references. Reads with weak V/J assignments (E-value above 1e-6), missing CDR3, stop codons, out-of-frame junctions, or ambiguous translated residues were removed. A V3J clonotype was defined by an identical inferred V gene, J gene, and CDR3 amino acid sequence. To compute the percentage overlap between repertoires, the number of shared unique clonotypes was divided by the size of the smaller repertoire. Repertoire richness was assessed with RTK rarefaction, the Chao1 estimator, and Recon v2.1 estimates of unobserved clonotypes. OLGA was used to compute generation probabilities for all TCRbeta clonotypes that the gDNA method yielded from a handful of donors. As stored in TCRdb, this immuneACCESS dataset retains in-frame rearrangements with V and J assigned. A fraction of the clones does not appear; measured against another copy, unresolved V genes explain less than half of the discrepancy, and the remainder lacks a known reason. V and J calls and clone size are given by that table; D and trimming were obtained from the DNA. Present in this sample are over 2 million clones, 90% to 95% of which were seen just once. In total, the top ten clones hold more than 0.1% of the sample.

Healthy HIV-negative adults with no recently reported acute infections or vaccinations were included as donors. Every donor was a Caucasian adult residing in Nashville, Tennessee, USA. CD4+ T cells were enriched by magnetic negative selection, after which naive cells were positively selected on CD45RA and the negative fraction was taken as the memory subset. Blood was collected by leukapheresis, and PBMCs were isolated by Ficoll-Histopaque density gradient centrifugation and then cryopreserved in liquid nitrogen vapor phase. Analytical flow cytometry was used to check the purity and quantity of every magnetically sorted T cell population. Genomic DNA was isolated from every sorted fraction and measured by UV absorbance on a Nanodrop 2000c.

This receptor was obtained from a young man in good health. Sequencing input: naive CD4+ T cells sorted from blood. The cell subset or site label, read with the paper, signifies: CD45RA+ positively selected. The sequence is built from TRBV4-1 and TRBJ2-5; TRBD1 aligns with 8 central bases. The sequenced DNA is TGCGCCAGCAGCCACTCAGGGGGCTGGGAGACCCAGTACTTC. This is translated as CASSHSGGWETQYF.